A selection of T cell receptor beta chains follows, all from one sample in a study of blood T cell repertoires in COVID-19. Produced via immunoSEQ multiplex PCR; TCRdb's table is partial and in-frame only. The sample includes fewer than 200,000 clones, 80% of them seen just once. The source material was peripheral blood. Receptors were obtained from a man aged 70-80 years with active or convalescent COVID-19. The CDR3 runs from the conserved cysteine through the conserved F or W. The D gene is left open where the match is weak. Clone size is stated in some rows and not others, as once, few, many or a class when expanded.

J | D | size | V | DNA | CDR3
TRBJ2-3 | . | once | TRBV9 | TGTGCCAGCAGCGTATTAGTCCCCGCAGATACGCAGTATTTT | CASSVLVPADTQYF
TRBJ1-4 | TRBD1 | . | TRBV5-1 | TGCGCCAGCAGCTCCCAGGGGGCCGTCGGTGAAAAACTGTTTTTT | CASSSQGAVGEKLFF
TRBJ2-1 | TRBD2 | few | TRBV27 | TGTGCCAGCAGTTTGGGTAGCGGGAGGGCCCATGAGCAGTTCTTC | CASSLGSGRAHEQFF
TRBJ1-1 | . | . | TRBV18 | TGTGCCAGCTCACCGGGGCGGGGGCGCGCGGACACTGAAGCTTTCTTT | CASSPGRGRADTEAFF
TRBJ2-5 | . | . | TRBV6-5 | TGTGCCAGCACCTCCGGGAATCGGCAAGAGACCCAGTACTTC | CASTSGNRQETQYF
TRBJ1-1 | TRBD1 | few | TRBV2 | TGTGCCTCCCGACGGGACAGGAACACTGAAGCTTTCTTT | CASRRDRNTEAFF
TRBJ2-1 | . | . | TRBV6-5 | TGTGCCAGCAGACCTGGCCCGTTGAATGAGCAGTTCTTC | CASRPGPLNEQFF
TRBJ1-5 | TRBD1 | . | TRBV2 | TGTGCCAGCAGGGACAGGGGGTATCAGCCCCAGCATTTT | CASRDRGYQPQHF
TRBJ2-7 | . | . | TRBV7-2 | TGTGCCAGCAGGACGGGGCCGGGGAGGTCCTACGAGCAGTACTTC | CASRTGPGRSYEQYF
TRBJ2-5 | . | . | TRBV19 | TGTGCCAGTAGTAAAGGGGATGGAGAGACCCAGTACTTC | CASSKGDGETQYF
TRBJ2-5 | . | . | TRBV5-5 | TGTGCCAGCTGCCCAACAGGTTTCCAAGAGACCCAGTACTTC | CASCPTGFQETQYF
TRBJ2-2 | . | . | TRBV11-2 | TGTGCCAGCAGCTTCTATAGAGACACCGGGGAGCTGTTTTTT | CASSFYRDTGELFF
TRBJ1-2 | . | . | TRBV7-9 | TGTGCCAGCAGCTTCTTAGGGGCCTATGGCTACACCTTC | CASSFLGAYGYTF
TRBJ2-3 | . | once | TRBV15 | TGTGCCACCAGCTCCCTTCAGGGGTCGGCGGATACGCAGTATTTT | CATSSLQGSADTQYF
TRBJ1-2 | . | once | TRBV30 | TGTGCCTGGAGTCAAGGGGATGGCTACACCTTC | CAWSQGDGYTF
TRBJ2-1 | . | . | TRBV4-2 | TGTGCCAGCAGCCCCTCTCTTCTAGACAATGAGCAGTTCTTC | CASSPSLLDNEQFF